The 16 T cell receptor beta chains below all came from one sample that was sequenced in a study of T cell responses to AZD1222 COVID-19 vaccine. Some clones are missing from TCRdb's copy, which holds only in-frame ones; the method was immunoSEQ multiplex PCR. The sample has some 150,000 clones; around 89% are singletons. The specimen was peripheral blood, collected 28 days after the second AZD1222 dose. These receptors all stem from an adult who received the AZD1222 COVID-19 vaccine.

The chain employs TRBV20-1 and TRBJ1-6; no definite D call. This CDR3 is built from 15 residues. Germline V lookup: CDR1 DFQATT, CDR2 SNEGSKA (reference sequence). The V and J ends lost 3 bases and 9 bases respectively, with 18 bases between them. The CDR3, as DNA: TGCAGTGCTAGTGACGAAAGGGATGGTACTTCACCCCTCCACTTT. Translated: CSASDERDGTSPLHF.

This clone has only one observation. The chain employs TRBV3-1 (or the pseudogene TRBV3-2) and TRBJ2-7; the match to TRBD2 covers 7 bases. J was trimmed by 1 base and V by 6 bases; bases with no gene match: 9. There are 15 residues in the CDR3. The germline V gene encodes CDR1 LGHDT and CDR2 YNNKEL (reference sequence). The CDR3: CASRQGGGESYEQYF. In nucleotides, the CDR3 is TGTGCCAGCAGGCAGGGTGGGGGGGAGTCCTACGAGCAGTACTTC.

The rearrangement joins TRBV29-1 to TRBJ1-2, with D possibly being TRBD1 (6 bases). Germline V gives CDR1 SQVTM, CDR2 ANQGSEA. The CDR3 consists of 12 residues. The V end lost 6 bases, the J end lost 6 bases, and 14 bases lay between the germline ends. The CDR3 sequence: CSVETRQDGYTF. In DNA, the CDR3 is TGCAGCGTGGAAACTAGACAGGATGGCTACACCTTC.

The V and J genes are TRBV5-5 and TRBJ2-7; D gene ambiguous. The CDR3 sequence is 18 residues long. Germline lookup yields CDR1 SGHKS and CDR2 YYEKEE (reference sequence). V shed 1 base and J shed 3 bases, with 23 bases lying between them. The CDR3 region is CASSLLGPVYRADYEQYF. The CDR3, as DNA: TGTGCCAGCAGCTTGTTAGGTCCCGTGTATAGGGCCGACTACGAGCAGTACTTC.

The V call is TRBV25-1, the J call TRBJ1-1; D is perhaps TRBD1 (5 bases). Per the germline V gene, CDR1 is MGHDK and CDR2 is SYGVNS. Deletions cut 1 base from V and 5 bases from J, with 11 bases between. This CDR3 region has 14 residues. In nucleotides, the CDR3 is TGTGCCAGCAGTGAATTTTATGGGGGAACTGAAGCTTTCTTT. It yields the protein CASSEFYGGTEAFF.

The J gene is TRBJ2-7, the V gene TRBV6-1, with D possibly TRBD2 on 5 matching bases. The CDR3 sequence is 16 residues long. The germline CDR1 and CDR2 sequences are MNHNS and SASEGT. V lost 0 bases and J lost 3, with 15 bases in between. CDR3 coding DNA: TGTGCCAGCAGTGAAGCGAATGTAGGACTGAACTACGAGCAGTACTTC. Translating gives CASSEANVGLNYEQYF.

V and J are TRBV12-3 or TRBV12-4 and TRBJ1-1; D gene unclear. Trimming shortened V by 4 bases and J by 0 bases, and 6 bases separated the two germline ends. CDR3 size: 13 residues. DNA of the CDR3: TGTGCCAGCAGTTCTTATTTGAACACTGAAGCTTTCTTT. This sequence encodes CASSSYLNTEAFF.

CDR3 amino acids: CASSSNPGQGLYEQYF. For the CDR3, the DNA is TGTGCCAGCAGCTCTAACCCGGGACAGGGATTATACGAGCAGTACTTC. The gene calls are TRBV5-6 and TRBJ2-7; 9 positions agree with TRBD1. The germline CDR1 and CDR2 sequences are SGHDT and YYEEEE. V lost 3 bases and J lost 4; bases outside the gene matches: 11. The CDR3 sequence is 16 residues long.

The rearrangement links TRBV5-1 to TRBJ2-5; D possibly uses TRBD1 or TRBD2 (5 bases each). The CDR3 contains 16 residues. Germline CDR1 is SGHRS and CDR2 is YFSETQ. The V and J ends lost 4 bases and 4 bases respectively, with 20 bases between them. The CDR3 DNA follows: TGCGCCAGCAGCACCTTACCGGGGCCTAAAGGAGAGACCCAGTACTTC. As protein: CASSTLPGPKGETQYF. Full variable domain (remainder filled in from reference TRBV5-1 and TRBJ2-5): KAGVTQTPRYLIKTRGQQVTLSCSPISGHRSVSWYQQTPGQGLQFLFEYFSETQRNKGNFPGRFSGRQFSNSRSEMNVSTLELGDSALYLCASSTLPGPKGETQYFGPGTRLLVL.

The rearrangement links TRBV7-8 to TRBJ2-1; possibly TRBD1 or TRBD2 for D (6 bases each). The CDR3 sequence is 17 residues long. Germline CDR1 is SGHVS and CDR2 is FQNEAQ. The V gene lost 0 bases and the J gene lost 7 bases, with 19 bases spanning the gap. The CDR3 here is CASSLAGRGLGWNEQFF. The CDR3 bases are TGTGCCAGCAGCTTAGCAGGCCGGGGGCTAGGATGGAATGAGCAGTTCTTC.

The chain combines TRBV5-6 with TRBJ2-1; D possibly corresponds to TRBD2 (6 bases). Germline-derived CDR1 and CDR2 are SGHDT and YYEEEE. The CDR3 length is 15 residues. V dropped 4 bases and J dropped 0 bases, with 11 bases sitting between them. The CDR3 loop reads CASSLLTSSYNEQFF. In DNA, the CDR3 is TGTGCCAGCAGCCTCCTGACTAGCTCCTACAATGAGCAGTTCTTC.

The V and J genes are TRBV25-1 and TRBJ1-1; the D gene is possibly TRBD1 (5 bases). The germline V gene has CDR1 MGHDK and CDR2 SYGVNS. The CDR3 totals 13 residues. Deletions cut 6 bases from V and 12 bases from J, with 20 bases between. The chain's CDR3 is CASSPPGQSWTFF. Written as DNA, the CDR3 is TGTGCCAGCAGCCCCCCAGGGCAGAGTTGGACTTTCTTT.

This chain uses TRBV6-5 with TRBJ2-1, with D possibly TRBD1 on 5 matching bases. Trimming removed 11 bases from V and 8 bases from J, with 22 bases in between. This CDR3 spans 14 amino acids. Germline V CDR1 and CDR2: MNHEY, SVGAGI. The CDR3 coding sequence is TGTGCCGTAACCCGGGCAGGGTACGAGGATGAGCAGTTCTTC. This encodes CAVTRAGYEDEQFF.

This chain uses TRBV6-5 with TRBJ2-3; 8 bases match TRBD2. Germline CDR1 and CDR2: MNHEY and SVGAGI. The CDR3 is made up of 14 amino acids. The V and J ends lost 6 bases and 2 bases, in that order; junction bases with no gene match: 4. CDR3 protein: CASRSGGSTDTQYF. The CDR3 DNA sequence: TGTGCCAGCAGGAGCGGGGGCTCCACAGATACGCAGTATTTT.

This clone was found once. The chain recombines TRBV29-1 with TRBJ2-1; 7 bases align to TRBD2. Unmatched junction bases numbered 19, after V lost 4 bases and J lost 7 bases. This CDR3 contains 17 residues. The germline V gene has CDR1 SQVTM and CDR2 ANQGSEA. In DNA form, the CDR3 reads TGCAGCGTTGGGGGGGGTTCTATGGGTGAGTTGAGGAATGAGCAGTTCTTC. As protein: CSVGGGSMGELRNEQFF.

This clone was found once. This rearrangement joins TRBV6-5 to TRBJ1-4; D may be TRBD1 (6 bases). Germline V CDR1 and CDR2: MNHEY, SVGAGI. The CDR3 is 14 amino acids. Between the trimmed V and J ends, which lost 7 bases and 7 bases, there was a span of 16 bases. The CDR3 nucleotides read TGTGCCAGCAATTTGGACAGTCTCGGTGAAAAACTGTTTTTT. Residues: CASNLDSLGEKLFF.